This T cell receptor (beta chain) derives from a study of T cell responses to AZD1222 COVID-19 vaccine. Study-wide findings and caveats: Only a handful of people who got AZD1222 tested seropositive at baseline. Repertoire sampling occurred only after the peak T cell response. Donors in the cohort were predominantly white British and more often female, and clonal diversity was possibly underestimated.

Assay used: immunoSEQ multiplex PCR; TCRdb lists only in-frame clones, some missing. The sample carries about 140,000 clones, about 92% recorded once. As to this clone: Its specificity is unknown.

V lost 2 bases to trimming and J lost 1 base, with 11 bases between them. CDR3 size: 15 residues. Germline CDR1 reads LNHDA; CDR2 reads SQIVND (reference sequence). This TCR was sampled from an adult in good health. Sequences were derived from peripheral blood, sampled on day 0 of MenACWY control vaccination. The chain uses TRBV19 and TRBJ1-1, with unresolved D. CDR3 residues: CASSISLVTNTEAFF. In nucleotides, the CDR3 is TGTGCCAGTAGTATAAGTCTTGTCACGAACACTGAAGCTTTCTTT.